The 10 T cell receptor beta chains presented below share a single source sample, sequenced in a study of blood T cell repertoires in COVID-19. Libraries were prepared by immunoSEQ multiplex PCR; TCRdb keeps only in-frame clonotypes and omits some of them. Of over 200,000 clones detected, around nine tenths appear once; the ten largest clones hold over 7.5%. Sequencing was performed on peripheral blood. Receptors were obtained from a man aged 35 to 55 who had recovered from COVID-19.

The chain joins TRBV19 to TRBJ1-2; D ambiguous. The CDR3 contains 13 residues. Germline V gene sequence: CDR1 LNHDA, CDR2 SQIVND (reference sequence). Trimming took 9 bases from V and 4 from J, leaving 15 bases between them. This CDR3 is CASLGRVGYGYTF. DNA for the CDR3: TGTGCCAGCTTGGGCAGAGTTGGCTATGGCTACACCTTC.

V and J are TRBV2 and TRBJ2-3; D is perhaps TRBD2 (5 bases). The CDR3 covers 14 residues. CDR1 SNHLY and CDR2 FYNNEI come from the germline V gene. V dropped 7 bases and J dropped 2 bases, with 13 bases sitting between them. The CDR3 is CASTGKLNTDTQYF. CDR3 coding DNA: TGTGCCAGCACGGGAAAACTAAACACAGATACGCAGTATTTT.

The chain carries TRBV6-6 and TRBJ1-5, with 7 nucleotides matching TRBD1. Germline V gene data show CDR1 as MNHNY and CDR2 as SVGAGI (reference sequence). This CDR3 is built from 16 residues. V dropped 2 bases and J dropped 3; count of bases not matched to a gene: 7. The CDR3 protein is CASSYNGGGHNQPQHF. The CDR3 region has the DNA TGTGCCAGCAGTTACAACGGAGGGGGCCACAATCAGCCCCAGCATTTT.

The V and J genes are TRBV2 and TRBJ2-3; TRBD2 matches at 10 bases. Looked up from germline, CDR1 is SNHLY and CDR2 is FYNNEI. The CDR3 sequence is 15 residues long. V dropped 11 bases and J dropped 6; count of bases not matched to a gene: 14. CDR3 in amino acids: CARDEWTSGLDTQYF. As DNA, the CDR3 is TGTGCCCGAGACGAATGGACTAGCGGTTTGGATACGCAGTATTTT.

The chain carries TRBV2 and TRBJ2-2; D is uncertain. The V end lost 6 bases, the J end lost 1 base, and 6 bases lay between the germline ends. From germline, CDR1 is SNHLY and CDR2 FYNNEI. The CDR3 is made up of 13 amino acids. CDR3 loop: CASRRVNTGELFF. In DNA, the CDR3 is TGTGCCAGCAGGCGTGTGAACACCGGGGAGCTGTTTTTT.

CDR3 protein: CASTGQGYTEAFF. CDR3 in DNA: TGTGCCAGCACGGGACAGGGATATACTGAAGCTTTCTTT. The chain couples TRBV6-5 to TRBJ1-1; TRBD1 matches at 9 bases. The CDR3 sequence is 13 residues long. Germline lookup yields CDR1 MNHEY and CDR2 SVGAGI. V trimming: 7 bases; J trimming: 5 bases; junction bases outside the gene matches: 5.

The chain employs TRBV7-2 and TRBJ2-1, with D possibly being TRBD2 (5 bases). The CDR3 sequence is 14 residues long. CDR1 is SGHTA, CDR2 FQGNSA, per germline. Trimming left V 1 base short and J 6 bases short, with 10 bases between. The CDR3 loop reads CASSLERVGNEQFF. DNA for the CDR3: TGTGCCAGCAGCTTAGAGAGGGTTGGCAATGAGCAGTTCTTC.

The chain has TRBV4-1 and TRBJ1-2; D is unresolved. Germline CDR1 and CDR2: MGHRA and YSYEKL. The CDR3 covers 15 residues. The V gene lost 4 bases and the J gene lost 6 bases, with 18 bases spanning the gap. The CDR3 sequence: CASSPSSARLDGYTF. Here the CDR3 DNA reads TGCGCCAGCAGCCCCTCAAGCGCACGGTTGGATGGCTACACCTTC.

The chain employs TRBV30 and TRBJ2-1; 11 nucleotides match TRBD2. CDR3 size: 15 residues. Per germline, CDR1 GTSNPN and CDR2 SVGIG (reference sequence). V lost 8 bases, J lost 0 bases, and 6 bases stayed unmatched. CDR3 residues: CAGTSGESSYNEQFF. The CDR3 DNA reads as TGTGCCGGGACTAGCGGTGAGAGCTCCTACAATGAGCAGTTCTTC.

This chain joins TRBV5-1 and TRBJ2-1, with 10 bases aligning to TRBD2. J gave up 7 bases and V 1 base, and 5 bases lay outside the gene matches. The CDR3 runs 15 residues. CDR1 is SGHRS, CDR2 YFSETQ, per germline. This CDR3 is CASSLLAGVRNEQFF. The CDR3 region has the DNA TGCGCCAGCAGCTTGCTAGCGGGAGTTCGAAATGAGCAGTTCTTC.